This is a list of T cell receptor beta chains from one sample in a study of shared clonotypes between healthy human individuals. Measured with immunoSEQ multiplex PCR; TCRdb has only the in-frame clones, and not every one. The data hold about 2.5 million clones, with under 95% observed a single time. Sequenced sample: naive CD4+ T cells from PBMCs. Source of these receptors: a man aged 18 to 30 in good health. Some clones in this sample may be carry-over from other donors' samples. The CDR3 runs from the conserved cysteine through the conserved F or W. D genes are given only for firm matches. For some rows the clone size is stated as once, few or many, or as a class when expanded; others skip it.

CASSQSGLPSYTGELFF,TGTGCCAGCAGCCAATCGGGACTACCGTCTTACACCGGGGAGCTGTTTTTT,TRBV14,once,TRBJ2-2,TRBD2
CSVGVAGTVYEQYF,TGCAGCGTTGGTGTGGCGGGAACTGTATACGAGCAGTACTTC,TRBV29-1,NA,TRBJ2-7,NA
CASSQFSYEQFF,TGTGCCAGCAGTCAATTCAGCTATGAGCAGTTCTTC,TRBV6-6,once,TRBJ2-1,NA
CASSYLGTEAFF,TGTGCCAGCAGTTACCTGGGGACTGAAGCTTTCTTT,TRBV6-6,few,TRBJ1-1,NA
CASSRDSLYTEAFF,TGTGCCAGCAGTCGTGACAGCCTGTACACTGAAGCTTTCTTT,TRBV6-6,few,TRBJ1-1,NA
CASSLRETMGGYTF,TGTGCCAGCAGCTTGAGGGAGACTATGGGGGGCTACACCTTC,TRBV7-6,NA,TRBJ1-2,NA
CASSPPGREQYF,TGTGCCAGCAGCCCCCCCGGACGCGAGCAGTACTTC,TRBV7-2,NA,TRBJ2-7,NA
CASSLGGQQAETQYF,TGTGCCAGCAGCTTAGGGGGCCAGCAGGCTGAGACCCAGTACTTC,TRBV11-3,NA,TRBJ2-5,NA
CASSERGGGGYTF,TGTGCCAGCAGTGAAAGGGGGGGTGGTGGCTACACCTTC,TRBV2,NA,TRBJ1-2,NA
CASSPFEGWSGNTIYF,TGTGCCAGCAGCCCATTTGAGGGTTGGTCTGGAAACACCATATATTTT,TRBV28,NA,TRBJ1-3,NA
CASSLEGRGTDTQYF,TGCGCCAGCAGCTTGGAGGGACGGGGCACAGATACGCAGTATTTT,TRBV5-1,NA,TRBJ2-3,NA
CASRTGMGYEQYF,TGTGCCAGTAGGACAGGGATGGGGTACGAGCAGTACTTC,TRBV28,NA,TRBJ2-7,TRBD1
CASSRGLSGRATYEQYF,TGCGCCAGCAGCCGGGGCCTGTCGGGGAGGGCGACCTACGAGCAGTACTTC,TRBV4-3,NA,TRBJ2-7,TRBD2
CASSPGLAGLDTQYF,TGTGCCAGCAGCCCGGGGCTAGCGGGATTAGATACGCAGTATTTT,TRBV7-7,NA,TRBJ2-3,TRBD2
CASSKIRGGTAGELFF,TGTGCCAGCAGCAAGATTAGGGGCGGGACGGCCGGGGAGCTGTTTTTT,TRBV7-6,NA,TRBJ2-2,NA
CATRSPSGEQFF,TGTGCCACCAGAAGCCCTTCAGGGGAGCAGTTCTTC,TRBV15,NA,TRBJ2-1,NA
CASSLTLFTEAFF,TGTGCCAGCAGCTTGACCCTATTCACTGAAGCTTTCTTT,TRBV5-6,NA,TRBJ1-1,NA
CASSLSTTGGRITNEKLFF,TGTGCCAGCAGTTTATCGACTACAGGGGGAAGGATTACTAATGAAAAACTGTTTTTT,TRBV27,once,TRBJ1-4,TRBD1
CASSKPGQNYNEQFF,TGCGCCAGCAGCAAGCCGGGACAGAACTACAATGAGCAGTTCTTC,TRBV5-1,NA,TRBJ2-1,TRBD1
CASSRAPAQETQYF,TGTGCCAGCAGCCGAGCACCGGCCCAAGAGACCCAGTACTTC,TRBV27,NA,TRBJ2-5,NA
CASSYRSGNTYEQYF,TGTGCCAGCAGTTACAGATCGGGGAACACCTACGAGCAGTACTTC,TRBV6-5,NA,TRBJ2-7,NA
CASSSPGGKGNQPQHF,TGTGCCAGCAGCTCCCCGGGGGGGAAAGGCAATCAGCCCCAGCATTTT,TRBV7-2,NA,TRBJ1-5,NA
CASSYGGTSNEQFF,TGTGCCAGCAGCTATGGGGGGACTAGCAATGAGCAGTTCTTC,TRBV5-4,NA,TRBJ2-1,TRBD2
CASSLGLSYNEQFF,TGCGCCAGCAGCTTGGGCTTATCCTACAATGAGCAGTTCTTC,TRBV5-1,NA,TRBJ2-1,NA
CATSFPGGEKLFF,TGTGCCACCAGCTTCCCAGGGGGGGAAAAACTGTTTTTT,TRBV15,NA,TRBJ1-4,TRBD1
CASSSTRETQYF,TGCGCCAGCAGCTCCACAAGAGAGACCCAGTACTTC,TRBV5-1,once,TRBJ2-5,NA
CASSGGGGGQPQHF,TGTGCCAGCAGCGGTGGGGGGGGCGGCCAGCCCCAGCATTTT,TRBV7-2,once,TRBJ1-5,NA
CASRETGLGNTIYF,TGTGCCAGCAGGGAAACAGGGTTAGGAAACACCATATATTTT,TRBV28,NA,TRBJ1-3,NA
CATSREYSNTEAFF,TGTGCCACCAGCAGAGAATATTCGAACACTGAAGCTTTCTTT,TRBV15,NA,TRBJ1-1,NA
CASSTTVDGYTF,TGTGCCAGCAGTACGACCGTAGATGGCTACACCTTC,TRBV28,NA,TRBJ1-2,NA
CASSSRAPGQYF,TGTGCCAGCAGCTCTCGGGCCCCCGGGCAGTACTTC,TRBV5-8,NA,TRBJ2-7,NA
CASSLITFRGSPTYNEQFF,TGTGCCAGCAGTTTAATTACGTTTCGCGGGAGTCCTACCTACAATGAGCAGTTCTTC,TRBV28,once,TRBJ2-1,TRBD2
CASSVAPGFGEKLFF,TGTGCCAGCAGCGTAGCCCCGGGATTCGGGGAAAAACTGTTTTTT,TRBV9,NA,TRBJ1-4,NA
CASSQNRGNTEAFF,TGCGCCAGCAGCCAAAACAGGGGGAACACTGAAGCTTTCTTT,TRBV5-1,NA,TRBJ1-1,TRBD1
CASNYNRVFGQPQHF,TGTGCCAGCAACTATAACAGGGTTTTCGGTCAGCCCCAGCATTTT,TRBV27,NA,TRBJ1-5,NA
CASGSPGSGANVLTF,TGTGCTAGTGGTTCGCCAGGGTCAGGGGCCAACGTCCTGACTTTC,TRBV12-5,NA,TRBJ2-6,NA
CASSPGTSGSFEQFF,TGTGCCAGCTCACCAGGGACTAGCGGGAGCTTTGAGCAGTTCTTC,TRBV18,NA,TRBJ2-1,TRBD2
CASSAGTANGNTIYF,TGTGCCAGCAGCGCCGGGACAGCGAATGGAAACACCATATATTTT,TRBV5-4,once,TRBJ1-3,TRBD1
CASSDSGANVLTF,TGTGCCAGCTCGGACTCTGGGGCCAACGTCCTGACTTTC,TRBV6-5,few,TRBJ2-6,NA
CASSQDLARRYEQYF,TGTGCCAGCAGCCAAGATCTGGCGCGGAGGTACGAGCAGTACTTC,TRBV14,NA,TRBJ2-7,NA
CSVDFSSTDTQYF,TGCAGCGTCGACTTTTCTAGCACAGATACGCAGTATTTT,TRBV29-1,NA,TRBJ2-3,NA
CASSMQRAGGPRETQYF,TGTGCCAGCAGCATGCAAAGGGCGGGAGGGCCCCGTGAGACCCAGTACTTC,TRBV7-2,NA,TRBJ2-5,TRBD2
CASSRWTGNEKLFF,TGCGCCAGCAGCCGATGGACAGGGAATGAAAAACTGTTTTTT,TRBV5-1,once,TRBJ1-4,TRBD1
CASSGQGAQETQYF,TGCGCCAGCAGCGGACAGGGGGCCCAGGAGACCCAGTACTTC,TRBV5-1,NA,TRBJ2-5,TRBD1
CSVRGRDSEQYF,TGCAGCGTTCGGGGCAGGGACAGCGAGCAGTACTTC,TRBV29-1,NA,TRBJ2-7,TRBD1
CASGTSGMATNEKLFF,TGTGCCAGCGGGACGTCCGGGATGGCAACTAATGAAAAACTGTTTTTT,TRBV7-9,few,TRBJ1-4,NA
CASGLVLGQGIQNEQFF,TGTGCTAGTGGTTTGGTACTAGGACAGGGGATACAGAATGAGCAGTTCTTC,TRBV12-5,NA,TRBJ2-1,TRBD1